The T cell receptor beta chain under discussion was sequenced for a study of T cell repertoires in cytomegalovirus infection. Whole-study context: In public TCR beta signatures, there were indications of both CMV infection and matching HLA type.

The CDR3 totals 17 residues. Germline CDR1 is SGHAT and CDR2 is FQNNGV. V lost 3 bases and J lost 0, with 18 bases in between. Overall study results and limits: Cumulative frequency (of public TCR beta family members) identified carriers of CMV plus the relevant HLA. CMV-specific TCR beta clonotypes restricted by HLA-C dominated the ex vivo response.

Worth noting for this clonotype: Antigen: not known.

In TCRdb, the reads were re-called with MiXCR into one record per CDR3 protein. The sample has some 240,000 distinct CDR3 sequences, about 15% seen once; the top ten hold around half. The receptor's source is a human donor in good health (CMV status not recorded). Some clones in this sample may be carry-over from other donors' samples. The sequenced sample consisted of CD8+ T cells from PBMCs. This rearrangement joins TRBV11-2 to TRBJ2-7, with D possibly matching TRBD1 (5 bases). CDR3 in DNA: TGTGCCAGCAGCTTTGAAGGGGCAGAATCCTACTCCTACGAGCAGTACTTC. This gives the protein CASSFEGAESYSYEQYF.